This T cell receptor beta chain was captured in a study of graft-versus-host responses after intestinal transplantation. Study-wide background: All recipients were transplanted with multivisceral, liver-intestinal, or isolated intestinal grafts. Anti-thymocyte globulin induction, then tacrolimus and steroids for about three years, went to all recipients. Study results and limitations: Allografts of patients with graft-donor T cell macrochimerism showed high graft-versus-host to host-versus-graft clone ratios. Investigators detected GvH clones in recipient marrow, with some emerging earlier in ileum or blood.

Profiled with immunoSEQ multiplex PCR; TCRdb holds only in-frame clones, not every one. The sample has about 100,000 clones; roughly 89% are singletons. The CDR3 runs 18 residues. The trim removed 4 bases at V and 4 bases at J, leaving 11 bases unmatched. Germline CDR1 and CDR2: SGDLS and YYNGEE. In the case of this clone: What it binds is unknown.

V gene TRBV9 combines with J gene TRBJ2-5, with TRBD2 matching 15 bases. Here the sequenced sample was unstimulated CD4+ T cells sorted from spleen or lymph node cells, taken before transplant. This sequence was found in a human donor who was the organ donor for an intestinal transplant. DNA for the CDR3: TGTGCCAGCAGCCCCCTGGGACTAGCGGGGGGTCGGGGAGAGACCCAGTACTTC. Protein sequence: CASSPLGLAGGRGETQYF.